These 3 T cell receptor beta chains were all obtained from the same sample, sequenced in a study of a mutant IDH1 vaccine in newly diagnosed glioma (dated by TCRdb to the early 2020s). What these receptors recognize is not known. Libraries came from the immunoSEQ multiplex PCR assay. In TCRdb, the immuneACCESS table is reduced to in-frame sequences with V and J assigned. These tables do not hold every clone; where another copy was compared, an unresolved V gene accounts for under half, and the others remain unexplained. Here the sample has roughly 69,000 clones; about 88% occur a single time. The ten largest clones take up 1.5% to 2% of the sample. This specimen's time point label, per the study, means: week 35, safety follow-up. A 20-mer mutant IDH1 peptide at 300 micrograms in Montanide made up each vaccine dose, which was injected subcutaneously together with topical imiquimod. The sequenced sample was PBMCs, obtained from a glioma patient whose treatment included an IDH1 peptide vaccine. These receptors all come from a man aged 30-40 years with glioma.

V gene TRBV15 combines with J gene TRBJ2-5, with D perhaps matching TRBD1 (5 bases). Germline CDR1 and CDR2: LNHNV and YYDKDF (reference sequence). The CDR3 spans 15 residues. Trimming left V 6 bases short and J 5 bases short, with 19 bases between. The CDR3 region is CATSFSPRKGETQYF. CDR3 bases: TGTGCCACCAGTTTCTCACCAAGGAAGGGGGAGACCCAGTACTTC. Variable domain in full (rest from reference TRBV15 and TRBJ2-5): DAMVIQNPRYQVTQFGKPVTLSCSQTLNHNVMYWYQQKSSQAPKLLFHYYDKDFNNEADTPDNFQSRRPNTSFCFLDIRSPGLGDTAMYLCATSFSPRKGETQYFGPGTRLLVL.

This clone came up once. This sequence joins TRBV27 and TRBJ2-2, with 11 positions matching TRBD2. V lost 7 bases to trimming and J lost 3 bases; unmatched junction nucleotides: 16. The CDR3 consists of 19 residues. Germline lookup yields CDR1 MNHEY and CDR2 SMNVEV (reference sequence). CDR3 coding DNA: TGTGCCAGCAATCGGGCCAGGTCTAGCGGGAGGAGGGACACCGGGGAGCTGTTTTTT. Translated, it gives CASNRARSSGRRDTGELFF.

This clone is a singleton in its sample. This chain uses TRBV19 with TRBJ1-1; D may be TRBD1 (6 bases). CDR3 size: 14 residues. V was pared by 7 bases and J by 3 bases, with 15 bases between. Germline assignment: CDR1 LNHDA and CDR2 SQIVND (reference sequence). In DNA, the CDR3 is TGTGCCAGTATGAGCTTGAGGGGGGACACTGAAGCTTTCTTT. Its protein product is CASMSLRGDTEAFF. The variable domain in full, with the rest retrieved from reference TRBV19 and TRBJ1-1, is DGGITQSPKYLFRKEGQNVTLSCEQNLNHDAMYWYRQDPGQGLRLIYYSQIVNDFQKGDIAEGYSVSREKKESFPLTVTSAQKNPTAFYLCASMSLRGDTEAFFGQGTRLTVV.